This T cell receptor (beta chain) was captured by sequencing in a study of blood T cell repertoires in COVID-19. Across the study: The United States, Italy and Spain supplied acute and convalescent COVID-19 samples.

Methods used by the authors: Researchers report that nucleated cell counts were estimated from reference gene primer amplification. Data came from immunoSEQ multiplex PCR; TCRdb stores just in-frame clones and leaves some out. V and J calls and clone size are as listed in that table; D and trimming were resolved from the DNA. Here the sample spans approximately 210,000 clones, approximately 90% being singletons. This CDR3 has 13 residues. Germline CDR1 reads SGHVS; CDR2 reads FNYEAQ. The germline V and J ends were trimmed by 5 bases and 8 bases, with 15 bases remaining between them. The TCR was taken from a man aged 30 to 39 with acute or convalescent COVID-19. The chain links TRBV7-6 to TRBJ1-1, with unresolved D. The sequenced sample was peripheral blood. The CDR3 DNA follows: TGTGCCAGCAGCGCAACTCCGGGGAAGGAAGCTTTCTTT. Its translation: CASSATPGKEAFF.